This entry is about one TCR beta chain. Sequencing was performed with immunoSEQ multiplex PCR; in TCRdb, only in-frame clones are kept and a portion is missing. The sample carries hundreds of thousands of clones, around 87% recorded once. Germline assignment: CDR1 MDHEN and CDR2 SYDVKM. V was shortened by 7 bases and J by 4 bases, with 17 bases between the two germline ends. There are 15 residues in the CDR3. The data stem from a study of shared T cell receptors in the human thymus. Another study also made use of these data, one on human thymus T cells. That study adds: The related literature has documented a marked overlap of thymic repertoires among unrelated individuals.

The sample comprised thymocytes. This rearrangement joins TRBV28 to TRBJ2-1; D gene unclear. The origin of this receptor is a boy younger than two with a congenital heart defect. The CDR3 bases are TGTGCCAGCACCCGACTGCCCGCGGTGTACAATGAGCAGTTCTTC. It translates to CASTRLPAVYNEQFF.